A single sample is the source of the 4 T cell receptor beta chains below, sequenced in a study of shared clonotypes between healthy human individuals. Data came from immunoSEQ multiplex PCR; TCRdb stores just in-frame clones and leaves some out. The table lists 400,000 to 500,000 clones, over 60% of them singletons, with 10% to 15% in the top ten. The sample was PBMCs. The source of these receptors is a woman aged 35 to 49 in good health. Some clones in this sample may be carry-over from other donors' samples.

This chain uses TRBV29-1 with TRBJ2-5; possibly TRBD1 or TRBD2 for D (5 bases each). V was trimmed by 8 bases and J by 4 bases, leaving 17 bases between them. In germline, CDR1 is SQVTM, CDR2 ANQGSEA. The CDR3 consists of 13 residues. CDR3 region: CSLQRQGGETQYF. Written as DNA, the CDR3 is TGCAGCCTCCAGCGGCAGGGCGGAGAGACCCAGTACTTC.

V usage is TRBV2 and J usage is TRBJ2-7, with 8 nucleotides matching TRBD1. Germline lookup yields CDR1 SNHLY and CDR2 FYNNEI. The trim removed 4 bases at V and 5 bases at J, leaving 13 bases unmatched. CDR3 length: 16 amino acids. The CDR3 spells CASSGTGSGGSDEQYF. Here the CDR3 DNA reads TGTGCCAGCAGTGGTACCGGTTCAGGGGGCTCGGACGAGCAGTACTTC.

The V and J genes are TRBV7-2 and TRBJ1-2, with D possibly TRBD1 on 5 matching bases. Germline CDR1 SGHTA, CDR2 FQGNSA. V was shortened by 0 bases and J by 14 bases, with 19 bases between the two germline ends. The CDR3 is 14 residues long. The CDR3 sequence: CASSLAVGAKGETF. CDR3 DNA sequence: TGTGCCAGCAGCTTAGCGGTAGGGGCTAAGGGTGAAACCTTC.

This sequence joins TRBV6-6 and TRBJ1-1; maybe TRBD1 (5 bases). Germline V CDR1 and CDR2: MNHNY, SVGAGI (reference sequence). The CDR3 is 13 amino acids. V was trimmed by 4 bases and J by 5 bases, leaving 11 bases between them. CDR3 DNA sequence: TGTGCCAGCAGTTCCGGGACGAGGACTGAAGCTTTCTTT. Protein product: CASSSGTRTEAFF.